These T cell receptor beta chains were read from a single sample in a study of a mutant IDH1 vaccine in newly diagnosed glioma. Sequencing was performed with immunoSEQ multiplex PCR; in TCRdb, only in-frame clones are kept and a portion is missing. In the table there are about 32,000 clones, approximately 79% of which are singletons. These receptors' antigens are unknown. The sample here was PBMCs, taken from a glioma patient whose treatment included an IDH1 peptide vaccine. The origin of the receptors is a woman in her 30s with glioma. Some clones in this sample may be carry-over from other donors' samples. Each CDR3 is given with its conserved first and last residue. A D gene is named only where the DNA matches it firmly. Size tells how often a clone was seen (once, few, many) or the class of an expanded clone, and some rows leave it out.

J gene: TRBJ1-1
V gene: TRBV6-5
D gene: -
clone size: -
CDR3 DNA: TGTGCCAGCAGTACAGCGAGGAGGGGTGGCTTTGAAGCTTTCTTT
CDR3 protein: CASSTARRGGFEAFF

J gene: TRBJ1-3
V gene: TRBV18
D gene: -
clone size: -
CDR3 DNA: TGTGCCAGCTCATCCGCAGGGTCCTCTGGAAACACCATATATTTT
CDR3 protein: CASSSAGSSGNTIYF

J gene: TRBJ1-5
V gene: TRBV18
D gene: -
clone size: -
CDR3 DNA: TGTGCCAGCTCACCGCGCGGTCAGCCCCAGCATTTT
CDR3 protein: CASSPRGQPQHF

J gene: TRBJ1-1
V gene: TRBV19
D gene: TRBD1
clone size: -
CDR3 DNA: TGTGCCAGTAGCCTGACAGGGACGAACACTGAAGCTTTCTTT
CDR3 protein: CASSLTGTNTEAFF

J gene: TRBJ1-2
V gene: TRBV10-3
D gene: TRBD1
clone size: -
CDR3 DNA: TGTGCCATCAGTGAGTCGAAGCAGGGGGGGGATTACTATGGCTACACCTTC
CDR3 protein: CAISESKQGGDYYGYTF

J gene: TRBJ1-5
V gene: TRBV6-5
D gene: -
clone size: -
CDR3 DNA: TGTGCCAGCCGCCCCGGTAAGGGCAGCAATCAGCCCCAGCATTTT
CDR3 protein: CASRPGKGSNQPQHF

J gene: TRBJ1-1
V gene: TRBV6-5
D gene: -
clone size: -
CDR3 DNA: TGTGCCAGCACCCCGGAGGGGGGCGCTGAAGCTTTCTTT
CDR3 protein: CASTPEGGAEAFF

J gene: TRBJ1-3
V gene: TRBV9
D gene: -
clone size: -
CDR3 DNA: TGTGCCAGCAGCTTGAGCCACTCTGGAAACACCATATATTTT
CDR3 protein: CASSLSHSGNTIYF

J gene: TRBJ1-1
V gene: TRBV5-4
D gene: -
clone size: -
CDR3 DNA: TGTGCCTCCTCTTTTGGCGGAACTAACACTGAAGCTTTCTTT
CDR3 protein: CASSFGGTNTEAFF

J gene: TRBJ2-4
V gene: TRBV25-1
D gene: -
clone size: -
CDR3 DNA: TGTGCCAGCATGCCAAATGCCGACCCGCCGGTTGCCAAAAACATTCAGTACTTC
CDR3 protein: CASMPNADPPVAKNIQYF

J gene: TRBJ1-1
V gene: TRBV27
D gene: -
clone size: -
CDR3 DNA: TGTGCCAGCAGCCCCCACAGGGAGGTTTGGGGGGACACTGAAGCTTTCTTT
CDR3 protein: CASSPHREVWGDTEAFF

J gene: TRBJ1-1
V gene: TRBV28
D gene: -
clone size: -
CDR3 DNA: TGTGCCAGCAGTCCCCCAGGCAGGAGGGGGGCAGCTTTCTTT
CDR3 protein: CASSPPGRRGAAFF

J gene: TRBJ1-2
V gene: TRBV7-9
D gene: -
clone size: -
CDR3 DNA: TGTGCCAGCAGCTTAGTGGGTCAACAAGGCTACACCTTC
CDR3 protein: CASSLVGQQGYTF

J gene: TRBJ2-7
V gene: TRBV5-1
D gene: -
clone size: -
CDR3 DNA: TGCGCCAGCAGCTTGACAGGGGGGGACTACGAGCAGTACTTC
CDR3 protein: CASSLTGGDYEQYF

J gene: TRBJ2-1
V gene: TRBV10-3
D gene: TRBD2
clone size: -
CDR3 DNA: TGTGCCATCAGACTAGCGGGAGGCAATGAGCAGTTCTTC
CDR3 protein: CAIRLAGGNEQFF

J gene: TRBJ2-1
V gene: TRBV9
D gene: -
clone size: -
CDR3 DNA: TGTGCCAGCAGCGTAGGAGTAAGCGGGGAGCAGTTCTTC
CDR3 protein: CASSVGVSGEQFF

J gene: TRBJ1-2
V gene: TRBV7-2
D gene: -
clone size: -
CDR3 DNA: TGTGCCAGCAGTCCCTCGGGCCCCGTCTATGGCTACACCTTC
CDR3 protein: CASSPSGPVYGYTF

J gene: TRBJ1-3
V gene: TRBV6-1
D gene: -
clone size: few
CDR3 DNA: TGTGCCAGCAGGGAGGGGACCTTCGTATATTTT
CDR3 protein: CASREGTFVYF

J gene: TRBJ1-5
V gene: TRBV6-1
D gene: TRBD1
clone size: -
CDR3 DNA: TGTGCCAGCAGTGGGGACAGGGGAATGGCTCAGCCCCAGCATTTT
CDR3 protein: CASSGDRGMAQPQHF

J gene: TRBJ1-6
V gene: TRBV13
D gene: -
clone size: -
CDR3 DNA: TGTGCCAGCGCCGTGGGTGCGCCGAATTCACCCCTCCACTTT
CDR3 protein: CASAVGAPNSPLHF

J gene: TRBJ1-4
V gene: TRBV14
D gene: -
clone size: -
CDR3 DNA: TGTGCCAGCAGCCAAGATCCGGGACGTTTAGCAACTAATGAAAAACTGTTTTTT
CDR3 protein: CASSQDPGRLATNEKLFF

J gene: TRBJ1-1
V gene: TRBV30
D gene: -
clone size: few
CDR3 DNA: TGTGCCTGGAGAAGTCAGGGTATCCCTGAAGCTTTCTTT
CDR3 protein: CAWRSQGIPEAFF

J gene: TRBJ2-1
V gene: TRBV5-6
D gene: -
clone size: -
CDR3 DNA: TGTGCCAGCAGCTTAGAGGGAGGCGTGGATGAGCAGTTCTTC
CDR3 protein: CASSLEGGVDEQFF

J gene: TRBJ2-1
V gene: TRBV2
D gene: TRBD2
clone size: once
CDR3 DNA: TGTGCCGGGATTGCGGGACTAGCGGGACCACGCTACAATGAGCAGTTCTTC
CDR3 protein: CAGIAGLAGPRYNEQFF

J gene: TRBJ2-5
V gene: TRBV7-6
D gene: TRBD2
clone size: -
CDR3 DNA: TGTGCCAGCAGCTTACCGGCTAGCGGGAGGGCCGTGCAGACCCAGTACTTC
CDR3 protein: CASSLPASGRAVQTQYF

J gene: TRBJ1-1
V gene: TRBV7-9
D gene: -
clone size: few
CDR3 DNA: TGTGCCAGCAGCCTCGACACTGAAGCTTTCTTT
CDR3 protein: CASSLDTEAFF

J gene: TRBJ2-6
V gene: TRBV30
D gene: -
clone size: few
CDR3 DNA: TGTGCCTGGAGTGTCGCTGGGGCCAACGTCCTGACTTTC
CDR3 protein: CAWSVAGANVLTF

J gene: TRBJ1-4
V gene: TRBV6-6
D gene: -
clone size: -
CDR3 DNA: TGTGCCACCGGGGTGGGTCTTAGAGAAAAACTGTTTTTT
CDR3 protein: CATGVGLREKLFF

J gene: TRBJ1-5
V gene: TRBV6-5
D gene: -
clone size: -
CDR3 DNA: TGTGCCAGCAGTTACGGACGAGGCAATCAGCCCCAGCATTTT
CDR3 protein: CASSYGRGNQPQHF

J gene: TRBJ2-5
V gene: TRBV7-2
D gene: TRBD2
clone size: -
CDR3 DNA: TGTGCCAGCAGCTCCCAGGCTAGCGGGATGGGGGAGACCCAGTACTTC
CDR3 protein: CASSSQASGMGETQYF

J gene: TRBJ1-2
V gene: TRBV10-1
D gene: -
clone size: -
CDR3 DNA: TGCGCCAGCGGATTATGGACAGAAGGAAGAACCTATGGCTACACCTTC
CDR3 protein: CASGLWTEGRTYGYTF

J gene: TRBJ2-7
V gene: TRBV19
D gene: -
clone size: -
CDR3 DNA: TGTGCCAGTAGTACCGGGACGGGACCCTACGAGCAGTACTTC
CDR3 protein: CASSTGTGPYEQYF

J gene: TRBJ1-4
V gene: TRBV27
D gene: -
clone size: -
CDR3 DNA: TGTGCCAGCAGTACAGGAGAAACTAATGAAAAACTGTTTTTT
CDR3 protein: CASSTGETNEKLFF

J gene: TRBJ2-7
V gene: TRBV7-9
D gene: -
clone size: -
CDR3 DNA: TGTGCCAGCAGCCAGTGGCCCCTAACCTACGAGCAGTACTTC
CDR3 protein: CASSQWPLTYEQYF

J gene: TRBJ1-3
V gene: TRBV6-1
D gene: -
clone size: -
CDR3 DNA: TGTGCCAGCAGTGAATGGATCCGCATGTCTGGAAACACCATATATTTT
CDR3 protein: CASSEWIRMSGNTIYF

J gene: TRBJ2-7
V gene: TRBV11-1
D gene: -
clone size: -
CDR3 DNA: TGTGCCAGCAGCCGAGGAGGGACACCACGTTCCTACGAGCAGTACTTC
CDR3 protein: CASSRGGTPRSYEQYF

J gene: TRBJ2-7
V gene: TRBV6-1
D gene: -
clone size: once
CDR3 DNA: TGTGCCAGCGAGCAGGGGGGCTACGAGCAGTACTTC
CDR3 protein: CASEQGGYEQYF

J gene: TRBJ1-2
V gene: TRBV20-1
D gene: -
clone size: few
CDR3 DNA: TGCAGTGCTAGACACTCTTTTGGACTGCTCTTC
CDR3 protein: CSARHSFGLLF

J gene: TRBJ2-7
V gene: TRBV30
D gene: -
clone size: once
CDR3 DNA: TGTGCCTGGTTAGCGGACGTAAACTCCTACGAGCAGTACTTC
CDR3 protein: CAWLADVNSYEQYF

J gene: TRBJ1-5
V gene: TRBV4-1
D gene: -
clone size: few
CDR3 DNA: TGCGCCAGCAGCCACCAGGACAGAAGCAATCAGCCCCAGCATTTT
CDR3 protein: CASSHQDRSNQPQHF

J gene: TRBJ1-2
V gene: TRBV5-1
D gene: -
clone size: -
CDR3 DNA: TGCGCCAGCAGCTTGGACCCCGCGGGGGACTATGGCTACACCTTC
CDR3 protein: CASSLDPAGDYGYTF

J gene: TRBJ1-5
V gene: TRBV2
D gene: -
clone size: -
CDR3 DNA: TGTGCCAGCAGTGAAGTTGAGGTCGGCGGGGAGCCCCAGCATTTT
CDR3 protein: CASSEVEVGGEPQHF

J gene: TRBJ2-7
V gene: TRBV27
D gene: TRBD1
clone size: -
CDR3 DNA: TGTGCCAGCAGTATAGAAGGACAGGGAAGATCCTACGAGCAGTACTTC
CDR3 protein: CASSIEGQGRSYEQYF

J gene: TRBJ1-5
V gene: TRBV6-1
D gene: TRBD1
clone size: -
CDR3 DNA: TGTGCCAGCAGTGCTGGGGACAGTACCACTAGCAATCAGCCCCAGCATTTT
CDR3 protein: CASSAGDSTTSNQPQHF

J gene: TRBJ2-7
V gene: TRBV4-1
D gene: TRBD1
clone size: -
CDR3 DNA: TGCGCCAGCAGCCAAGGGGGAGCCGGGACAGGGGCCTACGAGCAGTACTTC
CDR3 protein: CASSQGGAGTGAYEQYF

J gene: TRBJ1-5
V gene: TRBV6-6
D gene: -
clone size: few
CDR3 DNA: TGTGCCAGCAGCTCCAGGGCCGGTCAGCCCCAGCATTTT
CDR3 protein: CASSSRAGQPQHF

J gene: TRBJ2-1
V gene: TRBV15
D gene: TRBD1
clone size: -
CDR3 DNA: TGTGCCACCAGCAGAGGACAGGGGGAACTCAATGAGCAGTTCTTC
CDR3 protein: CATSRGQGELNEQFF

J gene: TRBJ2-7
V gene: TRBV5-6
D gene: TRBD1
clone size: -
CDR3 DNA: TGTGCCAGCAGCTTGGTCAGGGGGCCCTACGAGCAGTACTTC
CDR3 protein: CASSLVRGPYEQYF

J gene: TRBJ2-4
V gene: TRBV5-5
D gene: -
clone size: -
CDR3 DNA: TGTGCCAGCAGCCGGGCCCGGGACACCCCGTGGGGGTACTTC
CDR3 protein: CASSRARDTPWGYF